Below, 8 T cell receptor beta chains from the same sample are listed, as sequenced in a study of T cell repertoires in cytomegalovirus infection (dated by TCRdb to between 2019 and 2020). For these TCRs, the target antigens are not known. Instrument on record: Illumina HiSeq 1500. The public reads were run again by TCRdb, first through fastp at Q25 and then through MiXCR, and only productive beta chains were kept. Rows with one shared CDR3 protein collapse into an entry with the most common genes and DNA. Across this sample there are about 830,000 distinct CDR3 sequences, with over 25% seen only once. 9.5% to 15% of the sample comes from the top ten. According to the study, the label for this sample's treatment or condition signals: in vitro stimulation with specific CMV peptide epitopes to enrich CMV-specific T cells. This material consisted of cultured CD8+ T cells from PBMCs, taken from culture after CMV antigen stimulation. These receptors all come from a human donor in good health (CMV status not recorded). Some clones in this sample may be carry-over from other donors' samples.

In its sample, this clonotype was seen once. The chain couples TRBV27 to TRBJ2-3, with 7 bases matching TRBD2. With V trimmed by 6 bases and J by 2 bases, 5 bases remained unmatched. The CDR3 covers 14 residues. Germline loops: CDR1 MNHEY, CDR2 SMNVEV (reference sequence). Written as DNA, the CDR3 is TGTGCCAGCAGGGGGGGGGTCCACACAGATACGCAGTATTTT. It translates to CASRGGVHTDTQYF.

Concerning this clonotype: A much larger clonotype is one base distant, so this may be a read error. The chain links TRBV3-1 to TRBJ2-7; D unresolved. The CDR3 covers 12 residues. Between the trimmed V and J ends, which lost 2 bases and 4 bases, there was a span of 6 bases. Germline V gene lookup returns CDR1 LGHDT and CDR2 YNNKEL (reference sequence). CDR3: CASSQWRYEQYF. CDR3 bases: TGTGCCAGCAGCCAATGGAGATACGAGCAGTACTTC.

This sequence joins TRBV20-1 and TRBJ2-7, with D tentatively TRBD1 (5 bases). V was cut by 1 base and J by 0 bases, with 7 bases left in between. This CDR3 is built from 13 residues. Per germline, CDR1 DFQATT and CDR2 SNEGSKA (reference sequence). CDR3 coding DNA: TGCAGTGCTAGAGCAGGGCTCTCCTACGAGCAGTACTTC. Its protein is CSARAGLSYEQYF.

With respect to this clonotype: A junction boundary mismatches the germline segment, possibly from a read error. V usage is TRBV10-2 and J usage is TRBJ2-3, with D maybe TRBD2 (6 bases). The germline gives CDR1 WSHSY, CDR2 SAAADI. The CDR3 extends over 12 amino acids. In DNA form, the CDR3 reads TGCGCCAGCAGTGGGGGTGTAGCGGCTTCACATTTT. This sequence encodes CASSGGVAASHF.

This clonotype turned up a few times. The chain couples TRBV6-1 to TRBJ2-1; perhaps D is TRBD1 or TRBD2 (5 bases each). Germline V CDR1 and CDR2: MNHNS, SASEGT. The V and J ends lost 5 bases and 3 bases respectively, with 17 bases between them. There are 16 residues in the CDR3. The CDR3 region is CASSNSGGNFYNEQFF. The CDR3 region has the DNA TGTGCCAGCAGTAACTCTGGGGGAAACTTCTACAATGAGCAGTTCTTC.

The genes are TRBV7-6 and TRBJ2-1; D unresolved. Trimming left V 5 bases short and J 5 bases short, with 13 bases between. The CDR3 loop spans 14 amino acids. The germline CDR1 and CDR2 sequences are SGHVS and FNYEAQ. The CDR3 nucleotides are TGTGCCAGCAGCCCCGAGGTTGGCGACAATGAGCAGTTCTTC. Translated: CASSPEVGDNEQFF.

The CDR3 DNA reads as TGTGCCAGCAGAACACTTCGGGACAGGGAAGGGGAAACGTTCTACGAGCAGTACGTC. It yields the protein CASRTLRDREGETFYEQYV. The chain carries TRBV27 and TRBJ2-7; 9 bases are a match to TRBD1. This CDR3 spans 19 amino acids. The germline gives CDR1 MNHEY, CDR2 SMNVEV (reference sequence). V shed 6 bases, J shed 3 bases, and the junction held 21 bases outside the gene matches.

At least ten counts were recorded for this clonotype. The genes are TRBV7-8 and TRBJ1-1; D gene uncertain. Germline lookup yields CDR1 SGHVS and CDR2 FQNEAQ. With 2 bases removed from V and 0 bases from J, the gap between germline ends came to 10 bases. CDR3 length equals 15 residues. CDR3 sequence reads: CASSLNRAMNTEAFF. CDR3 nucleotides: TGTGCCAGCAGCTTAAACCGGGCGATGAACACTGAAGCTTTCTTT.